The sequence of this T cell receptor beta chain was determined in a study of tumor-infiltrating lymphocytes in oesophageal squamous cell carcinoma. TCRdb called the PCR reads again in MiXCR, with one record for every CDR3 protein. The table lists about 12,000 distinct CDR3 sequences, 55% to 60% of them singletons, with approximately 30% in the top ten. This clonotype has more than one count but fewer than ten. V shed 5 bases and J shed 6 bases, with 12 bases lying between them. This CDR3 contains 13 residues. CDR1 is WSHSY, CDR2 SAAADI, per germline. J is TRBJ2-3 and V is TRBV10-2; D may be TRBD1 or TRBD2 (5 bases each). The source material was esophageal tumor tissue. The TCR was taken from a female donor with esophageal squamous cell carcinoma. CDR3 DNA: TGCGCCAGCAGTAGGGACCCTGCGGATACGCAGTATTTT. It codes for CASSRDPADTQYF.